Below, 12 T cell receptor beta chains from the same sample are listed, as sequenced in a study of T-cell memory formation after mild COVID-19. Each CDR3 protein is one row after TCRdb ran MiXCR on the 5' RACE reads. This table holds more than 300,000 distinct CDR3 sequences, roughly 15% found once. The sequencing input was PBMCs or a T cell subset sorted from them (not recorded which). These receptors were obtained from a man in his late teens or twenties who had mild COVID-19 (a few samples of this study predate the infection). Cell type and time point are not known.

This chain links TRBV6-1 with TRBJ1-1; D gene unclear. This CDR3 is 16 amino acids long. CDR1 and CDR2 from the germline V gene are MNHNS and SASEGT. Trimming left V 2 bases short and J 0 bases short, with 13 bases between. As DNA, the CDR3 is TGTGCCAGCAGTGAAATCAACCTCGGCATGAACACTGAAGCTTTCTTT. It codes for CASSEINLGMNTEAFF.

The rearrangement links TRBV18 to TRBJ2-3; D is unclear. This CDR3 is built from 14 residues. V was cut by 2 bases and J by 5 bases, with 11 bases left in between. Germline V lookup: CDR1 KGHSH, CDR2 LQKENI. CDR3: CASSPMPTIDTQYF. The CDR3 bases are TGTGCCAGCTCACCAATGCCCACTATAGATACGCAGTATTTT.

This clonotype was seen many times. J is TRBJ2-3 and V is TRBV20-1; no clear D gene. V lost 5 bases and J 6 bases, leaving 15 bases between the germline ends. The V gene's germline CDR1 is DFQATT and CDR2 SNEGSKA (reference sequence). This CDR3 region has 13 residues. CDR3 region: CSAPDAIPDTQYF. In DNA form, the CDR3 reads TGCAGTGCTCCGGATGCAATACCGGATACGCAGTATTTT.

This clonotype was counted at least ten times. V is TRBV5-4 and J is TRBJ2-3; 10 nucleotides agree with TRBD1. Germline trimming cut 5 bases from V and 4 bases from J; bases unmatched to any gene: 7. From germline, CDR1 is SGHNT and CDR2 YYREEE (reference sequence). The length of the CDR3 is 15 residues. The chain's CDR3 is CASRDRGMRSDTQYF. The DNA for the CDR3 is TGTGCCAGCAGGGACAGGGGGATGCGTTCAGATACGCAGTATTTT.

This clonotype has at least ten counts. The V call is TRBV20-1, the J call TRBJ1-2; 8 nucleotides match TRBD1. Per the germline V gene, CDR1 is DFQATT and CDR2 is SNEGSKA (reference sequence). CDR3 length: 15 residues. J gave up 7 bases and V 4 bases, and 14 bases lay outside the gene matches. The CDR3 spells CSATPWGTGESGYTF. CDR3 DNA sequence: TGCAGTGCTACACCTTGGGGGACAGGAGAGTCTGGCTACACCTTC.

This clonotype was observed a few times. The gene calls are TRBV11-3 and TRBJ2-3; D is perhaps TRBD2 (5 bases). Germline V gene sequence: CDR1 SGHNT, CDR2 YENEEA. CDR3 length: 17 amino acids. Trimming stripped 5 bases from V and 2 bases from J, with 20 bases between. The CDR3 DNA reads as TGTGCCAGCAGCACCGGAGCGGACGCAACCCTCACAGATACGCAGTATTTT. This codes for CASSTGADATLTDTQYF.

For the CDR3, the DNA is TGCAGTGCTCCCGGGGCCGGGGAAGATACGCAGTATTTT. Protein product: CSAPGAGEDTQYF. The gene calls are TRBV20-1 and TRBJ2-3, with D tentatively TRBD1 or TRBD2 (5 bases each). Germline assignment: CDR1 DFQATT and CDR2 SNEGSKA (reference sequence). The germline V and J ends were trimmed by 5 bases and 5 bases, with 14 bases remaining between them. This CDR3 has 13 residues.

CDR3 bases: TGCGCCAGCGGACTCGCAGGTTTGGGCACTGAAGCTTTCTTT. This gives the protein CASGLAGLGTEAFF. The V and J genes are TRBV10-2 and TRBJ1-1; D call uncertain. The CDR3 extends over 14 amino acids. V was clipped by 8 bases and J by 4 bases, with 17 bases between them. Germline values: CDR1 WSHSY, CDR2 SAAADI.

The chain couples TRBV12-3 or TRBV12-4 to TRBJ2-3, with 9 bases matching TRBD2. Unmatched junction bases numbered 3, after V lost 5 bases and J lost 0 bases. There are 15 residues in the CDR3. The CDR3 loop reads CASSPGLASTDTQYF. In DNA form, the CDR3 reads TGTGCCAGCAGTCCGGGACTAGCAAGCACAGATACGCAGTATTTT.

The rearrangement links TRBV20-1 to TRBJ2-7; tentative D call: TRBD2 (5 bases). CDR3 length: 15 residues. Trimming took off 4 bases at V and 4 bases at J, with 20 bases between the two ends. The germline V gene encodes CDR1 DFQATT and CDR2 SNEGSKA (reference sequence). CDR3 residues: CSATTVGRGTYEQYF. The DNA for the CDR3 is TGCAGTGCTACGACCGTCGGACGGGGAACTTACGAGCAGTACTTC.

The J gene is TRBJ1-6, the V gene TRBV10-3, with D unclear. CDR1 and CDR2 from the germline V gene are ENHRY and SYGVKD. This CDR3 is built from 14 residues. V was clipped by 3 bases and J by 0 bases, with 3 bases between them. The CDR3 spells CAISEGSYNSPLHF. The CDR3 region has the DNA TGTGCCATCAGTGAAGGCTCCTATAATTCACCCCTCCACTTT.

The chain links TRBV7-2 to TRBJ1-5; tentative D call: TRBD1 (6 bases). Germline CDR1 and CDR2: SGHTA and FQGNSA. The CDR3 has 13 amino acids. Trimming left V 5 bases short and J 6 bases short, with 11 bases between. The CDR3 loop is CASSQGTFQPQHF. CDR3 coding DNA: TGTGCCAGCAGCCAGGGGACTTTTCAGCCCCAGCATTTT.